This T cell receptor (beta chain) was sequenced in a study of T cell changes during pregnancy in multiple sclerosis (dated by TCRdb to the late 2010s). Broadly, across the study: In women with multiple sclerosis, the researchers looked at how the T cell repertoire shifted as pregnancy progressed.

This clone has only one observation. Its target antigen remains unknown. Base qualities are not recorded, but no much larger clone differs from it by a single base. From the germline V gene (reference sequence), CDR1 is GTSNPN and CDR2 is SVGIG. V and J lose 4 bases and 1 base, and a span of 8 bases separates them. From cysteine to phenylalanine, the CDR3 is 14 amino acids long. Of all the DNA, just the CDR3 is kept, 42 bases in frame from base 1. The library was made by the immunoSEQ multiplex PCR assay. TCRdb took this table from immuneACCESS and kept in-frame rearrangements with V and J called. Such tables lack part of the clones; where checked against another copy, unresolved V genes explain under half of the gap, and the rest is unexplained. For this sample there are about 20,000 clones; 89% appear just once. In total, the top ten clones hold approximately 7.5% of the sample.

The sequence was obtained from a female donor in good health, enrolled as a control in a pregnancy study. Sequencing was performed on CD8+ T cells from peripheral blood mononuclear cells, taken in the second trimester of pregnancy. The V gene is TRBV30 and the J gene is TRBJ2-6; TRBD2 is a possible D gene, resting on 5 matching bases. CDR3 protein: CAWMRASGANVLTF. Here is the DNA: TGTGCCTGGATGAGGGCGTCTGGGGCCAACGTCCTGACTTTC.